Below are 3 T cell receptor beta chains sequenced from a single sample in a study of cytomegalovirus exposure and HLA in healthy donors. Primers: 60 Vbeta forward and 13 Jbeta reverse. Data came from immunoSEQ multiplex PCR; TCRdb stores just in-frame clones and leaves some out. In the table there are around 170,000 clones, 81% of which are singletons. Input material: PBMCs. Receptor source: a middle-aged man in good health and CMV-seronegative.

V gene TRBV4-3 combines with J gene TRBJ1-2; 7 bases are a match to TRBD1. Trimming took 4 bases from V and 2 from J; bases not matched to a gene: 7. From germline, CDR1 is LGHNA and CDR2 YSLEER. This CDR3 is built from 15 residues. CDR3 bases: TGCGCCAGCAGCCCAGGGGGACGGGAGAACTATGGCTACACCTTC. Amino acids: CASSPGGRENYGYTF.

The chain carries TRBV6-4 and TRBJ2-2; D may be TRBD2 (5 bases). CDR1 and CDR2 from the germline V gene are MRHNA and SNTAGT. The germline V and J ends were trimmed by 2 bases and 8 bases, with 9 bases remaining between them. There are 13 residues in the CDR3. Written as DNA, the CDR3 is TGTGCCAGCAGTGACCGAGGAGGTGGGGAGCTGTTTTTT. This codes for CASSDRGGGELFF.

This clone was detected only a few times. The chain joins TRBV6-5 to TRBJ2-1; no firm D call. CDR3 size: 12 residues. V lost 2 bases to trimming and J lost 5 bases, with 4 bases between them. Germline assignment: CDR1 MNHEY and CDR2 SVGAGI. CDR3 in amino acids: CASSYANNEQFF. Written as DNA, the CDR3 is TGTGCCAGCAGTTACGCTAACAATGAGCAGTTCTTC.